This T cell receptor (beta chain) comes out of a study of shared clonotypes between healthy human individuals (dated by TCRdb to 2018 to 2021). About the investigation overall: A couple of women and a few men aged 18 to 49 years were included in the cohort. For each donor, CD4 naive and CD4 memory were each run on three plates, CD8 naive on two plates, and CD8 memory on one plate. The study deeply sequenced blood TCR repertoires of about 5 healthy adults to estimate repertoire size and the extent of clonotype sharing between individuals. To increase sequencing depth and limit assay-specific biases, TCR repertoire library preparation and sequencing were carried out by different laboratories using diverse techniques. Leukapheresis yielded between about 0.94 and 9 billion PBMCs per donor. Here is what the overall study found, with its caveats: About 5% of naive CD4, 3% to 3.5% of naive CD8, around 2.3% of memory CD4, and about 0.4% of memory CD8 clonotypes were shared across four donors. Because the study included a small number of donors, the genetic and exposure-history diversity represented was limited. Estimated clonotype richness was generally larger for naive than for memory subsets. Pairwise subsampling led to the expectation that sequencing depth would affect the degree of clonotype sharing among donors. Sampling was restricted to blood, and TCR repertoires in tissue are likely to differ from TCR repertoires in blood. Rarefaction of sorted-subset datasets indicated incomplete sequencing despite the large sequencing depth. Compared with non-shared clonotypes, the clonotypes found in all four sorted-subset donors had higher generation probabilities.

Using the deep immunoSEQ assay, multiplex PCR amplified TCR CDR3 regions from genomic DNA. For each cell subset, the extracted genomic DNA was distributed evenly across all wells of several immunoSEQ 96-well plates, and each plate served as one replicate. For sorted subsets, each replicate PCR was loaded with approximately 200 ng genomic DNA, equivalent to about 30,000 T cell genomes. Purified libraries were measured with a Qubit 3.0 fluorometer, size-checked on a Bioanalyzer 2100, and measured again with the KAPA Library Quantification kit. Each immunoSEQ 96-well plate was sequenced on its own single-read 150-cycle Illumina NextSeq 550 flow cell. The authors' analysis ran thus. Because the immunoSEQ output held only junctional sequences and lacked quality scores, the filtering could not match the filtering applied to full-length reads. Sequences were annotated with PyIR, a Python wrapper for IgBLAST v1.9, and V/J genes and CDR3 were assigned using IMGT germline references. Reads were removed for weak V/J assignments (E-value above 1e-6), missing CDR3, stop codons, out-of-frame junctions, or ambiguous translated residues. V3J clonotypes were defined as sequences sharing an identical inferred V gene, J gene, and CDR3 amino acid sequence. To compute the percentage overlap between repertoires, the number of shared unique clonotypes was divided by the size of the smaller repertoire. Repertoire richness was assessed with RTK rarefaction, the Chao1 estimator, and Recon v2.1 estimates of unobserved clonotypes. Generation probabilities were computed with OLGA for all TCRbeta clonotypes obtained by the gDNA method from a handful of donors. TCRdb carries this immuneACCESS record with in-frame sequences only. Its versions omit some clonotypes, under half of them owing to an unresolved V gene in the studies checked, with the rest unexplained. V and J calls and clone size are those listed in that table; D and trimming were worked out from the DNA. Counted in this sample were about 1,800,000 clones; about 95% of them appeared once. The top ten hold under 1.5% of the sample.

V trim: 3 bases; J trim: 1 base; unmatched bases: 3. Its CDR3 holds 15 amino acids, cysteine through phenylalanine. The retained sequence is limited to the CDR3, 45 bases, with the frame set at the first base. CDR1 MNHEY and CDR2 SMNVEV are derived from the germline V gene (reference sequence). In regard to this clone: What antigen it recognizes has not been identified. No quality values exist for individual bases; no much larger clone is one base distant. Different DNA sequences within this sample yield the same CDR3.

CD8 naive samples were CD45RO-negative cells positively selected for CCR7, giving a CD45RA+CCR7+ population that excluded TemRA cells. The donors were healthy, HIV-negative adults with no recently reported acute infections or vaccinations. Every donor was a Caucasian adult living in Nashville, Tennessee, USA. Blood was obtained by leukapheresis, after which PBMCs were separated by Ficoll-Histopaque density gradient centrifugation and cryopreserved in liquid nitrogen vapor phase. Analytical flow cytometry was used to check the purity and quantity of every magnetically sorted T cell population. Genomic DNA was isolated from each sorted fraction and quantified by UV absorbance on a Nanodrop 2000c.

The receptor comes from a man aged 18 to 30 in good health. Recombination connected TRBV27 to TRBJ2-7, with 10 junctional bases fitting TRBD1. Sequencing was carried out using naive CD8+ T cells sorted from blood. The cell subset or site label for this specimen denotes: CD45RA+CCR7+. The CDR3 reads as follows: CASSLAGQGSYEQYF. The DNA is TGTGCCAGCAGTTTGGCGGGACAGGGGTCCTACGAGCAGTACTTC.